Each of the 2 T cell receptor beta chains below was sequenced from the same sample in a study of post-analysis software for immune sequencing data. For these receptors, no antigen is known. Points from the study as a whole: Higher frequency in patients than in controls was seen for roughly five TRBV segments, with TRBV5-6, TRBV5-1 and TRBV20-1 among them.

Unique molecular identifiers were carried by the TCR beta cDNA libraries. Via MiXCR, TCRdb re-called the PCR reads, giving one row per CDR3 protein. This sample carries about 540,000 distinct CDR3 sequences, around a third of them seen once, and the ten largest clones take around 6.1%. Sequences were obtained from blood. All receptors come from a girl aged 2 to 17 with multiple sclerosis.

The chain uses TRBV27 and TRBJ2-3; 10 bases are shared with TRBD1. CDR1 and CDR2 (germline): MNHEY, SMNVEV (reference sequence). CDR3 length: 16 amino acids. The J segment lost 4 bases and the V segment lost 2 bases, leaving 6 bases of the junction unmatched. The CDR3 DNA reads TGTGCCAGCAGTTTAGGGTGGGGACAGGGGTCAGATACGCAGTATTTT. Its translation is CASSLGWGQGSDTQYF.

This clonotype has at least ten counts. J is TRBJ2-7 and V is TRBV6-5; D gene ambiguous. V lost 4 bases and J 2 bases, leaving 9 bases between the germline ends. CDR1 is MNHEY, CDR2 SVGAGI, per germline. The CDR3 extends over 13 amino acids. Written as DNA, the CDR3 is TGTGCCAGCAGTTCTTATACCACCTACGAGCAGTACTTC. Its protein product is CASSSYTTYEQYF.